Following are 15 T cell receptor beta chains from one sample sequenced in a study of tumor and adjacent non-tumor tissue in lung cancer. The template was RNA from unsorted bulk tissue. The normal lung tissue was taken more than 3 cm from the tumor edge. The library came from three nested PCR rounds adapted from ARM-PCR protocols. A single record per CDR3 protein comes from TCRdb applying MiXCR to the multiplex PCR reads. The sample records over 100,000 distinct CDR3 sequences, 62% being singletons. Material: distant non-tumor lung tissue. The source is a man in his 60s with non-small cell lung cancer.

The V gene is TRBV4-1, the J gene TRBJ1-2; 9 bases match TRBD1. Trimming removed 8 bases from V and 0 bases from J; junction bases left unmatched: 16. This CDR3 has 18 amino acids. Germline CDR1 is MGHRA and CDR2 is YSYEKL. The chain's CDR3 is CASQGSRTGDPTNYGYTF. CDR3 in DNA: TGCGCCAGCCAAGGTTCCAGGACAGGGGACCCTACTAACTATGGCTACACCTTC.

This clonotype was seen a single time. Just one base apart from a much larger clone, this may be a read error. This chain joins TRBV7-9 and TRBJ2-7; no definite D call. This CDR3 region has 16 residues. Germline assignment: CDR1 SEHNR and CDR2 FQNEAQ (reference sequence). V was clipped by 1 base and J by 2 bases, with 15 bases between them. CDR3 coding DNA: TGTGCCAGCAGCTTAGTGGTAGGATTAAGGACCTACGAGCAGTACTTC. Translating it yields CASSLVVGLRTYEQYF.

The genes are TRBV2 and TRBJ2-7; 9 bases line up with TRBD1. This CDR3 is 16 amino acids long. Germline CDR1 is SNHLY and CDR2 is FYNNEI. J gave up 0 bases and V 4 bases, and 7 bases lay outside the gene matches. CDR3: CASSGGPGQGSYEQYF. The CDR3 region has the DNA TGTGCCAGCAGTGGGGGACCGGGACAGGGCTCCTACGAGCAGTACTTC.

This clonotype was recorded once. One end of the junction is discordant with germline, which a read error may explain. This chain links TRBV6-6 with TRBJ2-1; TRBD2 is a possible D gene (5 bases). The CDR3 is made up of 17 amino acids. Germline values: CDR1 MNHNY, CDR2 SVGAGI (reference sequence). The CDR3 region is CASRPRDRVSSYDEQFF. In DNA, the CDR3 is TGCGCCAGCAGACCCCGGGATAGGGTGAGCTCCTACGATGAGCAGTTCTTC.

To note about this clonotype: This may be a read error, as it is one base from a much larger clone. The V call is TRBV7-3, the J call TRBJ2-1; D gene ambiguous. In germline, CDR1 is SGHTA, CDR2 FQGTGA. The CDR3 spans 13 residues. Trimming pared 0 bases from V and 11 bases from J, leaving 11 bases between. The CDR3 DNA reads TGTGCCAGCAGCTTAACAGGGTTAAATAAGCAGTTCTTC. Protein product: CASSLTGLNKQFF.

In the case of this clonotype: This CDR3 fails to terminate in the conserved phenylalanine or tryptophan, so it likely reflects a read error. The chain joins TRBV6-2 or TRBV6-3 to TRBJ2-3; a weak D match, TRBD2 (5 bases). The ends were cut back, 2 bases at V and 5 bases at J, with 17 bases in the middle. Germline CDR1 reads MNHEY; CDR2 reads SVGEGT. CDR3 length: 16 amino acids. CDR3 DNA: TGTGCCAGCAGTTACCTTTCGGGAAGTGACATAGATACGCAGTATCAT. Protein product: CASSYLSGSDIDTQYH.

This clonotype has more than one count but fewer than ten. In this CDR3 the conserved last residue, phenylalanine or tryptophan, is missing, so a read error is likely. The V call is TRBV5-1, the J call TRBJ2-1; 10 bases align to TRBD2. CDR1 SGHRS and CDR2 YFSETQ come from the germline V gene. The CDR3 is made up of 15 amino acids. V shed 4 bases, J shed 6 bases, and the junction held 7 bases outside the gene matches. The CDR3 protein is CASSPGLAESNEQFL. CDR3 DNA: TGCGCCAGCAGCCCAGGACTAGCGGAATCCAATGAGCAGTTCCTC.

Remarks on this clonotype: The junction departs from germline at one end; a sequencing error may be responsible. This chain connects TRBV29-1 to TRBJ2-3; 8 positions agree with TRBD1. CDR3 size: 14 residues. In germline, CDR1 is SQVTM, CDR2 ANQGSEA. CDR3 nucleotides: TGCAGCGTTGTGCTAACAGGGGGACCAGATACGCAGTGTTTT. This encodes CSVVLTGGPDTQCF.

To note about this clonotype: Being one base from a much bigger clone, this may be a read error. The chain joins TRBV5-6 to TRBJ2-1; D gene uncertain. The CDR3 has 16 residues. The germline V gene has CDR1 SGHDT and CDR2 YYEEEE. Trimming took off 6 bases at V and 0 bases at J, with 16 bases between the two ends. CDR3 sequence reads: CASIFRTVSSYNEQFF. The CDR3 DNA reads TGTGCCAGCATCTTCCGGACCGTCAGCTCCTACAATGAGCAGTTCTTC.

With regard to this clonotype: Compared with germline, one end of the junction differs, possibly owing to a read error. The chain carries TRBV6-5 and TRBJ1-1, with a weak D call TRBD1 (6 bases). CDR1 and CDR2 from the germline V gene are MNHEY and SVGAGI. The CDR3 is 13 amino acids. The CDR3 reads CASSFSTGTGAFF. CDR3 sequence (DNA): TGTGCCAGCAGTTTCAGTACAGGGACTGGAGCTTTCTTT.

With respect to this clonotype: This clone may be a read error of a much larger clone one base away. This rearrangement joins TRBV6-1 to TRBJ1-4; possibly TRBD1 for D (5 bases). Germline assignment: CDR1 MNHNS and CDR2 SASEGT. The CDR3 consists of 15 residues. The CDR3 DNA is TGTGCCAGCAGTGAATCCGGGACTTTGTATGAACAACTGTTTTTT. It is translated as CASSESGTLYEQLFF.

The chain links TRBV20-1 to TRBJ2-1; 7 bases line up with TRBD1. Germline V gene data show CDR1 as DFQATT and CDR2 as SNEGSKA (reference sequence). This CDR3 region has 15 residues. J gave up 6 bases and V 7 bases, and 15 bases lay outside the gene matches. The CDR3 DNA reads TGCAGTGTCGAAGATAAGGGGGCGCCAGGCAATGAGCAGTTCTTC. This sequence encodes CSVEDKGAPGNEQFF.

The gene calls are TRBV29-1 and TRBJ1-1; tentative D call: TRBD1 (6 bases). Germline CDR1 is SQVTM and CDR2 is ANQGSEA. Deletions cut 7 bases from V and 1 base from J, with 13 bases between. The CDR3 sequence is 13 residues long. CDR3 sequence (DNA): TGCAGCGCCGTCGACAGGCAGAACACTGAAGCTTTCTTT. It translates to CSAVDRQNTEAFF.

At least ten counts were recorded for this clonotype. The gene calls are TRBV6-6 and TRBJ2-5; D is possibly TRBD2 (5 bases). Germline CDR1 MNHNY, CDR2 SVGAGI (reference sequence). V dropped 6 bases and J dropped 3 bases, with 11 bases sitting between them. The CDR3 has 13 residues. The CDR3 is CASSLRAEETQYF. The CDR3 DNA follows: TGTGCCAGCAGCCTCAGAGCGGAAGAGACCCAGTACTTC.

This clonotype was observed many times. The chain joins TRBV7-8 to TRBJ2-5; TRBD2 aligns across 9 bases. Germline CDR1 reads SGHVS; CDR2 reads FQNEAQ. V was clipped by 0 bases and J by 2 bases; unmatched bases: 4. CDR3 length equals 16 residues. CDR3: CASSLASGSLQETQYF. CDR3 nucleotides: TGTGCCAGCAGCTTAGCTAGCGGGAGCCTGCAAGAGACCCAGTACTTC.